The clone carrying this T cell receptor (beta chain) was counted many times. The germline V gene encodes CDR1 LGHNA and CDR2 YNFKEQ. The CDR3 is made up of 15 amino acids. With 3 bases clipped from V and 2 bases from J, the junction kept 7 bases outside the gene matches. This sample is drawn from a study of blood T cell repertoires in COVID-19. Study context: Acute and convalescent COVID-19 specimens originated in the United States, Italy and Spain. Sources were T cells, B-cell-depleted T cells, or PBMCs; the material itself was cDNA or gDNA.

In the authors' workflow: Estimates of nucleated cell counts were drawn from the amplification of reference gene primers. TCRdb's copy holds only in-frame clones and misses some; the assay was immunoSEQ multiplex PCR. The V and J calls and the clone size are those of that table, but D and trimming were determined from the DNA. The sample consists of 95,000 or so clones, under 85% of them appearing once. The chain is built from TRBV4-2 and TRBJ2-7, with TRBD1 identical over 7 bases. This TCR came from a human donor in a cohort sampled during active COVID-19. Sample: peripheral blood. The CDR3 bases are TGTGCCAGCAGCCAGGCCGCCGGGACAGCCTACGAGCAGTACTTC. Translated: CASSQAAGTAYEQYF.